This T cell receptor (beta chain) derives from a study of regulatory T cells in long-lasting Graves disease. Time point specified: newly diagnosed GD, antithyroid drugs for less than 3 months. RNA extracted from PBMCs served as the sequencing template. Graves' disease diagnosis used American Thyroid Association guidelines. This clonotype was recorded many times. Its antigen is not identified. To make TCR beta libraries, researchers used iRepertoire HTBI primers and Arm-PCR of CDR3 regions. TCRdb used MiXCR to reprocess the multiplex PCR reads, holding one entry per CDR3 protein. The sample consists of 250,000 to 400,000 distinct CDR3 sequences, 18% of them appearing once. This CDR3 comprises 16 residues. Per the germline V gene, CDR1 is SNHLY and CDR2 is FYNNEI. Trimming took 3 bases from V and 0 from J, leaving 12 bases between them. Study-level points and caveats: What was studied was peripheral blood only, and not thyroid tissue. Under persistent disease, TRBV28, TRBJ1-2 and TRBJ2-5 were used preferentially. Persistent Graves' patients showed less TCR diversity than newly diagnosed patients showed.

The rearrangement joins TRBV2 to TRBJ1-5; D is ambiguous. Sequencing was performed on peripheral blood mononuclear cells (PBMCs), taken at new diagnosis, from a patient treated with antithyroid drugs. This clonotype was sampled from a female donor with Graves disease. CDR3 protein: CASSDRTPSSNQPQHF. In nucleotides, the CDR3 is TGTGCCAGCAGTGATAGGACGCCTAGTAGCAATCAGCCCCAGCATTTT.